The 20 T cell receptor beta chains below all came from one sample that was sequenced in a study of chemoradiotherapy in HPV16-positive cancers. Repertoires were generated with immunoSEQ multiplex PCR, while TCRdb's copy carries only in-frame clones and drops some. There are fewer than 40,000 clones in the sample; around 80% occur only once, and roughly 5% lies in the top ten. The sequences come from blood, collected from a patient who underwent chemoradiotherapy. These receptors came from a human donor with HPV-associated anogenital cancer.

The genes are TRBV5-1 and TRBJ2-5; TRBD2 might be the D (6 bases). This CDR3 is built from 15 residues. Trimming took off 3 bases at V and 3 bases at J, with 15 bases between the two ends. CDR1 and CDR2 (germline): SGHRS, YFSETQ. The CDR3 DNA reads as TGCGCCAGCAGCTGGGCCGGGACTCGGGAAGAGACCCAGTACTTC. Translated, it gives CASSWAGTREETQYF.

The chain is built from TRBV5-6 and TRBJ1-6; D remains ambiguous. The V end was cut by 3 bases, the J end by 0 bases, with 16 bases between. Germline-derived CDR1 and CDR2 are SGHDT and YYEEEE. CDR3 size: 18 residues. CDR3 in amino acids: CASSSDSDLSSYNSPLHF. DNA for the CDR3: TGTGCCAGCAGCTCGGACTCGGATCTTAGCTCCTATAATTCACCCCTCCACTTT.

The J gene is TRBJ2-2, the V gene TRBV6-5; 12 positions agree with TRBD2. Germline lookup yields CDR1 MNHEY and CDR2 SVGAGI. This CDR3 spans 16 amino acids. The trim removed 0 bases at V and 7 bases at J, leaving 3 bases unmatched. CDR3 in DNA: TGTGCCAGCAGTTACTCGCGGACTAGCGGGGTCGGGGAGCTGTTTTTT. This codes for CASSYSRTSGVGELFF.

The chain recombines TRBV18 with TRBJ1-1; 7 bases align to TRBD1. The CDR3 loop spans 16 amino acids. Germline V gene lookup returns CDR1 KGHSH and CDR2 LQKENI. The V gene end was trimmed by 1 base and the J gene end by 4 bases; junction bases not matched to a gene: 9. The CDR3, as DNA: TGTGCCAGCTCACCACGAGTCATAGGGGGCACCACTGAAGCTTTCTTT. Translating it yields CASSPRVIGGTTEAFF. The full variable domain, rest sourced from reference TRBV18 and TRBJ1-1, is NAGVMQNPRHLVRRRGQEARLRCSPMKGHSHVYWYRQLPEEGLKFMVYLQKENIIDESGMPKERFSAEFPKEGPSILRIQQVVRGDSAAYFCASSPRVIGGTTEAFFGQGTRLTVV.

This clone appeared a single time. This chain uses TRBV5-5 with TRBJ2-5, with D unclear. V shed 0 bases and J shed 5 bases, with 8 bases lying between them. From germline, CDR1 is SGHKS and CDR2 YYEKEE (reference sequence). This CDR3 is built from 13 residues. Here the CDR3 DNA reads TGTGCCAGCAGCTTGGGGGATTTGGAGACCCAGTACTTC. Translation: CASSLGDLETQYF.

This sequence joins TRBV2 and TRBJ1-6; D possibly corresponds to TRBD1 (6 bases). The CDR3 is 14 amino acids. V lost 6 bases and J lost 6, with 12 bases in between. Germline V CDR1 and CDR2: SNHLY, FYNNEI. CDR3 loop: CASSGTRVNSPLHF. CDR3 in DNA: TGTGCCAGCAGCGGGACAAGGGTTAATTCACCCCTCCACTTT.

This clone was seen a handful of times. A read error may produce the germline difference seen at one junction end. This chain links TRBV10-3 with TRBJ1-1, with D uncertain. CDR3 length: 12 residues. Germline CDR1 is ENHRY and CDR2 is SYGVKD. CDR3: CAIRELNTEAFF. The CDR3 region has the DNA TGTGCCATCAGAGAGTTGAACACTGAAGCTTTCTTT.

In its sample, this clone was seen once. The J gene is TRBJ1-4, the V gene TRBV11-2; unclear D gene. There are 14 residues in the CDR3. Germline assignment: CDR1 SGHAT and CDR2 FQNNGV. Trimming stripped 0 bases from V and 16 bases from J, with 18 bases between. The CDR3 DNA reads TGTGCCAGCAGCTTAGATGGGGAGGAGCCCCTGTCGTTTTTT. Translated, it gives CASSLDGEEPLSFF.

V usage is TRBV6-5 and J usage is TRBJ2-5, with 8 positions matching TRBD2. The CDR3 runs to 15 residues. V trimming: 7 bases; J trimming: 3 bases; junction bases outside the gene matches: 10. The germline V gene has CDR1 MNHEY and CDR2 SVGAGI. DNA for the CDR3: TGTGCCAGCAACCTCCTCGGGGGGGCGGAAGAGACCCAGTACTTC. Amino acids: CASNLLGGAEETQYF.

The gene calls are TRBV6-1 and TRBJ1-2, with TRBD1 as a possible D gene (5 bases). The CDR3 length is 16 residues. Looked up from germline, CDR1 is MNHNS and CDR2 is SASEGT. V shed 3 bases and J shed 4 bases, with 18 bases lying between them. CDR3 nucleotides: TGTGCCAGCAGTGACCCGAGACAGCAGAAATTCTATGGCTACACCTTC. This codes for CASSDPRQQKFYGYTF.

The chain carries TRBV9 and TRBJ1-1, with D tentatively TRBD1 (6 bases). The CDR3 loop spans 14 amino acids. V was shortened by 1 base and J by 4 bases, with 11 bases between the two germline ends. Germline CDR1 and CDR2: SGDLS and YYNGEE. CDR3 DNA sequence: TGTGCCAGCAGCGTATCGGGGGCGCCCACTGAAGCTTTCTTT. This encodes CASSVSGAPTEAFF.

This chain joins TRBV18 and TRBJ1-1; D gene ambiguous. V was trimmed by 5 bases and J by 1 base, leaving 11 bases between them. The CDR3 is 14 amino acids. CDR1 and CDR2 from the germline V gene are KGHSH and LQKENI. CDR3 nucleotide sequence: TGTGCCAGCTCAATTCGGACGGAGAACACTGAAGCTTTCTTT. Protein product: CASSIRTENTEAFF.

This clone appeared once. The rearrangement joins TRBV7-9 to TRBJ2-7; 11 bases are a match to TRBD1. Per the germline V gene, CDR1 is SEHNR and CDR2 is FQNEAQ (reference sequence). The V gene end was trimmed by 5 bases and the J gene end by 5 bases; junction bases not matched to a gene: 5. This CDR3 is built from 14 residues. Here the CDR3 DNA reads TGTGCCAGCAGCACGGGACAGGGGGTCCACGAGCAGTACTTC. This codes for CASSTGQGVHEQYF. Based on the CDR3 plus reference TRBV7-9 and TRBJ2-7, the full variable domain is DTGVSQNPRHKITKRGQNVTFRCDPISEHNRLYWYRQTLGQGPEFLTYFQNEAQLEKSRLLSDRFSAERPKGSFSTLEIQRTEQGDSAMYLCASSTGQGVHEQYFGPGTRLTVT.

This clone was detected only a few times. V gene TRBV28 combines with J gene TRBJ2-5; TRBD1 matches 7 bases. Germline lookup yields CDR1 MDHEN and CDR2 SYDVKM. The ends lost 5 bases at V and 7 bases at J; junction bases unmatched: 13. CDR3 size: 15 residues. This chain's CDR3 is CASSPGAGDRGTQYF. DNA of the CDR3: TGTGCCAGCAGTCCAGGGGCAGGGGACAGAGGGACCCAGTACTTC.

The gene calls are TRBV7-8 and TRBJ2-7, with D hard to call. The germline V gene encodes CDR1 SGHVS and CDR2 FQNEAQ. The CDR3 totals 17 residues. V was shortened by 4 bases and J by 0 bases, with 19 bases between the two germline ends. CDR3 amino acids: CASSSASWAALSYEQYF. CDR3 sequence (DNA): TGTGCCAGCAGCTCCGCATCGTGGGCAGCGCTCTCCTACGAGCAGTACTTC.

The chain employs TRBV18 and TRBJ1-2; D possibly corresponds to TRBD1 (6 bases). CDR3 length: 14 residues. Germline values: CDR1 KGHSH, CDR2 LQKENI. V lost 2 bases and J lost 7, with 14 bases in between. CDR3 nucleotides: TGTGCCAGCTCACCAGGGTTGAGGGGGTTTGGCTACACCTTC. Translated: CASSPGLRGFGYTF.

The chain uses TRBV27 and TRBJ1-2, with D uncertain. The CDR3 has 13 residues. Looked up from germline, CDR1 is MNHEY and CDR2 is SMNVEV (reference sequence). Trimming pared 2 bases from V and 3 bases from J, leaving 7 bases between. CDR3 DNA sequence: TGTGCCAGCAGTTTAGCGAGATACTATGGCTACACCTTC. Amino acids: CASSLARYYGYTF.

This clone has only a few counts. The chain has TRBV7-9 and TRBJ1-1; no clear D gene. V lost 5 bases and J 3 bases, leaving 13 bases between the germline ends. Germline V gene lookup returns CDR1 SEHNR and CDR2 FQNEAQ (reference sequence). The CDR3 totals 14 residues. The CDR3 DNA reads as TGTGCCAGCAGCCGGGAGGTCGGGGACACTGAAGCTTTCTTT. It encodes CASSREVGDTEAFF.

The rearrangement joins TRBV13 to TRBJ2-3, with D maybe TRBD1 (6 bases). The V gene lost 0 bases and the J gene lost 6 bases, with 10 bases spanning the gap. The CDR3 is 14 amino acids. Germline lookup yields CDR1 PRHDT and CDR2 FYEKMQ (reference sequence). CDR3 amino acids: CASSLGPRGDTQYF. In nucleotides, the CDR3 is TGTGCCAGCAGCTTAGGACCTAGGGGGGATACGCAGTATTTT.

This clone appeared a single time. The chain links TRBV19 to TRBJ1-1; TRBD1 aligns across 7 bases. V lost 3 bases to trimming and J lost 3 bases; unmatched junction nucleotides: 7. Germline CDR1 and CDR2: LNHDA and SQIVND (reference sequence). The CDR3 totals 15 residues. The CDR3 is CASSIAQGSYTEAFF. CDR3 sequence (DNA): TGTGCCAGTAGTATCGCACAGGGGTCTTACACTGAAGCTTTCTTT.